This T cell receptor (beta chain) was sequenced in a study of blood T cell repertoires in COVID-19. Overall study context: Donors in the United States, Italy and Spain gave samples during acute or convalescent COVID-19. T cells, B-cell-depleted T cells, or PBMCs supplied cDNA or gDNA.

Germline values: CDR1 MNHEY, CDR2 SMNVEV (reference sequence). CDR3 length equals 16 residues. Trimming left V 2 bases short and J 0 bases short, with 8 bases between. Under the authors' procedure: Reference gene primers were amplified, and this amplification served to estimate nucleated cell counts. TCRdb keeps only in-frame clones here, not all; method: immunoSEQ multiplex PCR. The V and J calls and the clone size are those of that table, but D and trimming were determined from the DNA. Of 95,000 to 120,000 clones in the sample, 80% to 90% were seen once. This clonotype originated in a woman between 45 and 65 years old with acute or convalescent COVID-19. The sequencing sample was made of peripheral blood. V gene TRBV27 combines with J gene TRBJ1-6; D is uncertain. The CDR3 DNA reads TGTGCCAGCAGTTTAAAACCCAGCTCCTATAATTCACCCCTCCACTTT. Its protein is CASSLKPSSYNSPLHF.